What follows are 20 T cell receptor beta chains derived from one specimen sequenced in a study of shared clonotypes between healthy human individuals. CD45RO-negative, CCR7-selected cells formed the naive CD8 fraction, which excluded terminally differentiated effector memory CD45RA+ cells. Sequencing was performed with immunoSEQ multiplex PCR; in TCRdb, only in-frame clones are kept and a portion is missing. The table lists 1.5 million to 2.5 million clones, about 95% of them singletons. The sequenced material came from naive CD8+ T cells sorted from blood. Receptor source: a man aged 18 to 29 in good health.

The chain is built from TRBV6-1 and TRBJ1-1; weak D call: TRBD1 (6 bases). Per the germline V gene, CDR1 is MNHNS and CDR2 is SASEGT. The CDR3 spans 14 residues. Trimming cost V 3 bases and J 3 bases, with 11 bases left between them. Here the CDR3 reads CASSDLGGYTEAFF. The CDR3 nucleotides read TGTGCCAGCAGTGATTTGGGGGGCTACACTGAAGCTTTCTTT.

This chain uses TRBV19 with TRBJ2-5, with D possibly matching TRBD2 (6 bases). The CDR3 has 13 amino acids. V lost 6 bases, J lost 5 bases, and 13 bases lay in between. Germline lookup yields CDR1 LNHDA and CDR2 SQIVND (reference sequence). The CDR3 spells CASSWEAFETQYF. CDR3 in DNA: TGTGCCAGTAGCTGGGAGGCTTTTGAGACCCAGTACTTC.

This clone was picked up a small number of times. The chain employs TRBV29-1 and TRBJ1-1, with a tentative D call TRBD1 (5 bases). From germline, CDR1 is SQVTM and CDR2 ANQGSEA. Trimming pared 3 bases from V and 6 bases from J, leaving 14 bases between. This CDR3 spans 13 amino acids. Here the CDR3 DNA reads TGCAGCGTTGATCAGGGTTTGAGCCCTGAAGCTTTCTTT. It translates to CSVDQGLSPEAFF.

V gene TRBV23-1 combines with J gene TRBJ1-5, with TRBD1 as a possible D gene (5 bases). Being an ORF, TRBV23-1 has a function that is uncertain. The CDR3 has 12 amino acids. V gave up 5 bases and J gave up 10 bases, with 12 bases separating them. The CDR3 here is CASSRVRGPQHF. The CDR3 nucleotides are TGCGCCAGCAGTAGAGTGAGGGGACCCCAGCATTTT.

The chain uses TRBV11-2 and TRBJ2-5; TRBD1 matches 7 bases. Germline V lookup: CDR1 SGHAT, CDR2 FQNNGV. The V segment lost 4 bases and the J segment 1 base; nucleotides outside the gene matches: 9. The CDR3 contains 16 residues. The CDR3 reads CASSSPTGIVQETQYF. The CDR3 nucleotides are TGTGCCAGCAGCTCTCCGACAGGGATCGTCCAAGAGACCCAGTACTTC.

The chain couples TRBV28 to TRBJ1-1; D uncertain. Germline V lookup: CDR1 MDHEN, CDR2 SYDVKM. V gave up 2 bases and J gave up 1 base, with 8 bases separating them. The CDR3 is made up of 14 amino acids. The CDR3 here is CASSLGVSNTEAFF. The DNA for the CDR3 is TGTGCCAGCAGTTTAGGGGTATCGAACACTGAAGCTTTCTTT.

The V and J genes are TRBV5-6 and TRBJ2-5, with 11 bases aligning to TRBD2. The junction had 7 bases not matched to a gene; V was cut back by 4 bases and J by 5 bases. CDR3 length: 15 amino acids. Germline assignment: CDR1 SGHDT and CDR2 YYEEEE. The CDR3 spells CASSEIAGGLETQYF. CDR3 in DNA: TGTGCCAGCAGCGAGATAGCGGGGGGGCTGGAGACCCAGTACTTC.

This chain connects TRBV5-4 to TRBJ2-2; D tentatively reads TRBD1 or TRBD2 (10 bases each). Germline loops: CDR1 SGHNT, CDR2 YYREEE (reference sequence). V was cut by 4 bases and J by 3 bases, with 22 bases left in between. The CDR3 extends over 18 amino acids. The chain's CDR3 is CASSDRGLLAGDTGELFF. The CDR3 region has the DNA TGTGCCAGCAGCGACAGGGGGCTGCTAGCGGGGGACACCGGGGAGCTGTTTTTT.

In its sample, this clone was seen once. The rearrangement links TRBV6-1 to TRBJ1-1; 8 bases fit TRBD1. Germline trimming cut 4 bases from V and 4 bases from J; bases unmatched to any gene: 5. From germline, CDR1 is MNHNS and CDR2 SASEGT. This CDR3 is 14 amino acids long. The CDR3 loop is CASSGTGRGTEAFF. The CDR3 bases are TGTGCCAGCAGTGGGACAGGGAGGGGCACTGAAGCTTTCTTT.

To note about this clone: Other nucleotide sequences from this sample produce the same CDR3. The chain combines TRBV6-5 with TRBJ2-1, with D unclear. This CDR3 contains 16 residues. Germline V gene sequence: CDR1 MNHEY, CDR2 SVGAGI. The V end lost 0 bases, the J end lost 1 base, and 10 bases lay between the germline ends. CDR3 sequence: CASSYSVGESYNEQFF. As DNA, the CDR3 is TGTGCCAGCAGTTACTCCGTTGGGGAATCCTACAATGAGCAGTTCTTC.

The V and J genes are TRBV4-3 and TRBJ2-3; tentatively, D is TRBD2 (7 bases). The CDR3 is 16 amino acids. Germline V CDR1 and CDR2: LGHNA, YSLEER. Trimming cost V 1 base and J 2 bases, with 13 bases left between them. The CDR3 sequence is CASSQGGGGYTDTQYF. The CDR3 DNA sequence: TGCGCCAGCAGCCAAGGCGGGGGCGGATACACAGATACGCAGTATTTT.

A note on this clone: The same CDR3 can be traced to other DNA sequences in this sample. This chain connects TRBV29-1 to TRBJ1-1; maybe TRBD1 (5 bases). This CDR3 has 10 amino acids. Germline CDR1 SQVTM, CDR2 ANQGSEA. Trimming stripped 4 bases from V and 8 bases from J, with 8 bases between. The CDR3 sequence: CSVGGGEAFF. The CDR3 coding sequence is TGCAGCGTTGGGGGGGGAGAAGCTTTCTTT.

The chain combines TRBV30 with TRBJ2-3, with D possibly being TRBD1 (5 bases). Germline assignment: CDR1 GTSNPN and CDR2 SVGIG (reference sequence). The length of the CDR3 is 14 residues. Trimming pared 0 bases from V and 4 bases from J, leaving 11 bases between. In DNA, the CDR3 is TGTGCCTGGAGTGTACTGGCAGGGCCAGATACGCAGTATTTT. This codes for CAWSVLAGPDTQYF.

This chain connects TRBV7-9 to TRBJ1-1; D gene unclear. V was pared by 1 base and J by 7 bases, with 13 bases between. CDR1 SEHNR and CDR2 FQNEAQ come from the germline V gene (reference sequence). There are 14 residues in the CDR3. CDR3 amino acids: CASSLVEGTLEAFF. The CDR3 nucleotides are TGTGCCAGCAGCTTAGTAGAGGGTACCCTTGAAGCTTTCTTT. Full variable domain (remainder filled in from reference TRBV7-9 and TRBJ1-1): DTGVSQNPRHKITKRGQNVTFRCDPISEHNRLYWYRQTLGQGPEFLTYFQNEAQLEKSRLLSDRFSAERPKGSFSTLEIQRTEQGDSAMYLCASSLVEGTLEAFFGQGTRLTVV.

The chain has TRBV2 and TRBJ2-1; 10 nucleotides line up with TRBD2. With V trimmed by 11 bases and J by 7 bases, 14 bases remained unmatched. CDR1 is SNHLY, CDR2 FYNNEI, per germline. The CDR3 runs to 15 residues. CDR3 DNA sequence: TGTGCCTCAGAGGCCCTAGCGGGAGTCTGGAATGAGCAGTTCTTC. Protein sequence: CASEALAGVWNEQFF.

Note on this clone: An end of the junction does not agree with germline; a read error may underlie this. The CDR3 spells CASSHSLGYEQYF. The CDR3 DNA is TGTGCTAGCAGCCACTCCCTGGGCTACGAGCAGTACTTC. This chain joins TRBV7-7 and TRBJ2-7; D not certain. The CDR3 covers 13 residues. Looked up from germline, CDR1 is SSHAT and CDR2 is FNYEAQ (reference sequence). The whole variable domain, remainder taken from reference TRBV7-7 and TRBJ2-7, is GAGVSQSPRYKVTKRGQDVTLRCDPISSHATLYWYQQALGQGPEFLTYFNYEAQPDKSGLPSDRFSAERPEGSISTLTIQRTEQRDSAMYRCASSHSLGYEQYFGPGTRLTVT.

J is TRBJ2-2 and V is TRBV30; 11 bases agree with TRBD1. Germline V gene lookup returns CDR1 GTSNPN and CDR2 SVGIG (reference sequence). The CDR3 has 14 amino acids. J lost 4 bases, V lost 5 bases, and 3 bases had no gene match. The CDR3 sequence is CAWYGTGGTGELFF. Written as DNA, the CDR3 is TGTGCCTGGTACGGGACAGGGGGCACCGGGGAGCTGTTTTTT.

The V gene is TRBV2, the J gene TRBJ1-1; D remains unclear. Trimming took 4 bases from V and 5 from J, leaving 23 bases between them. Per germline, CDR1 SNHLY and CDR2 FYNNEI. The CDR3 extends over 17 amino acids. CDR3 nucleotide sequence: TGTGCCAGCAGTGTGCTCGGGTCAGACCCCCTGGGTACTGAAGCTTTCTTT. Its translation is CASSVLGSDPLGTEAFF.

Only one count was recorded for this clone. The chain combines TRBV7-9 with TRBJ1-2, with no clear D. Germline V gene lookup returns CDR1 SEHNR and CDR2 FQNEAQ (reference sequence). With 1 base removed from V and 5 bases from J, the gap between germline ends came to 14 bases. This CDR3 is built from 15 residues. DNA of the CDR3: TGTGCCAGCAGCTTAGGGCCAGCTTCTACTTATGGCTACACCTTC. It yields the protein CASSLGPASTYGYTF.

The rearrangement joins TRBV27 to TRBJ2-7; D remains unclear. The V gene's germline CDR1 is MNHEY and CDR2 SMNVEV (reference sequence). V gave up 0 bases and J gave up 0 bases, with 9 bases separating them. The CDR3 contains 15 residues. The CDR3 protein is CASSLSVGPSYEQYF. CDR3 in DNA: TGTGCCAGCAGTTTATCGGTAGGGCCCTCCTACGAGCAGTACTTC.